This TCR beta chain was identified during a study of Graves' ophthalmopathy and Graves' hyperthyroidism. Whole-study context: Pretreatment peripheral blood was obtained at initial diagnosis.

Beta-chain TCR CDR3 regions were amplified from RNA transcripts. The authors performed first-round RT-PCR with HTBI primers and then a second-round multiplex PCR. TCRdb recomputed calls from the multiplex PCR reads with MiXCR, one row per CDR3 protein. Here the sample spans about 160,000 distinct CDR3 sequences, 35% to 50% being singletons. Broader study findings: For separating ophthalmopathy from stable hyperthyroidism, a 13-signature model gave approximately 90% sensitivity and 75% to 83% specificity. Detected in blood as well were most expanded thyroid clonotypes with frequency above 0.001. Ophthalmopathy progression was predicted with about 67% sensitivity and 72% to 75% specificity.

This clonotype was counted ten times or more. The antigen is unknown. V was trimmed by 4 bases and J by 0 bases, leaving 10 bases between them. Germline values: CDR1 MGHRA, CDR2 YSYEKL. CDR3 length: 15 amino acids. Source material: peripheral blood. The rearrangement joins TRBV4-1 to TRBJ1-3; D not certain. The receptor's source is a man aged 30-40 years with Graves' ophthalmopathy. CDR3 in DNA: TGCGCCAGCAGCCTTCTCGGAGGCTCTGGAAACACCATATATTTT. This gives the protein CASSLLGGSGNTIYF.